This T cell receptor beta chain is drawn from a study of blood T cell repertoires in COVID-19. Study details: Samples came from the United States, Italy and Spain, spanning acute and convalescent COVID-19.

Residents of 24 US areas, aged 18 to 89 years, made up the participants. How the authors handled the data: Scientists estimated how many nucleated cells there were by amplifying reference gene primers. Using immunoSEQ multiplex PCR, the repertoire was profiled, and TCRdb retains in-frame clones only, with some absent. V, J and clone size derive from that table, while D and trimming were established from the DNA sequence. The table lists about 200,000 clones, 85% to 90% of them singletons. Trimming took 1 base from V and 2 from J; bases not matched to a gene: 3. Germline CDR1 reads SGHVS; CDR2 reads FNYEAQ. This CDR3 has 15 residues.

The source material was PBMCs or T cells enriched from blood (not recorded which). This clonotype originated in a woman aged 25 to 39 with acute COVID-19. V is TRBV7-6 and J is TRBJ2-3; 7 positions match TRBD1. CDR3 nucleotide sequence: TGTGCCAGCAGCTTAGACAGGGGATTCACAGATACGCAGTATTTT. The encoded protein is CASSLDRGFTDTQYF.